The 11 T cell receptor beta chains reported below all come from one sample, sequenced in a study of regulatory T cells in long-lasting Graves disease. Time point here: newly diagnosed GD, antithyroid drugs for less than 3 months. RNA isolated from PBMCs was used to make the TCR library. According to the study, TCR beta libraries were built with iRepertoire HTBI primers and CDR3-region Arm-PCR. TCRdb itself ran the multiplex PCR reads through MiXCR, one entry per CDR3 protein. The data show about 540,000 distinct CDR3 sequences, about 13% seen once. These records were also assigned to another study, of T cells in Graves' hyperthyroidism and ophthalmopathy.

The sample consisted of peripheral blood mononuclear cells (PBMCs), taken at new diagnosis, from a patient treated with antithyroid drugs. These receptors were obtained from a man aged 25-45 years with Graves disease.

The chain has TRBV6-1 and TRBJ2-5; no firm D call. The germline CDR1 and CDR2 sequences are MNHNS and SASEGT. The CDR3 contains 12 residues. Deletions cut 3 bases from V and 7 bases from J, with 9 bases between. CDR3 DNA sequence: TGTGCCAGCAGTGACAGGCTCGGGACCCAGTACTTC. Protein sequence: CASSDRLGTQYF.

This clonotype occurred a few times. The chain combines TRBV5-1 with TRBJ2-7; maybe TRBD2 (6 bases). With 4 bases removed from V and 3 bases from J, the gap between germline ends came to 11 bases. Germline V gene sequence: CDR1 SGHRS, CDR2 YFSETQ. CDR3 length equals 13 residues. CDR3 in amino acids: CASSTGEGYEQYF. CDR3 in DNA: TGCGCCAGCAGCACGGGAGAGGGCTACGAGCAGTACTTC.

The CDR3 protein is CASREGRDEQYF. The CDR3 DNA sequence: TGTGCCAGCCGCGAGGGCCGGGACGAGCAGTACTTC. V is TRBV2 and J is TRBJ2-7, with a possible D match to TRBD2 (5 bases). This CDR3 is built from 12 residues. Germline CDR1 and CDR2: SNHLY and FYNNEI. V was pared by 8 bases and J by 5 bases, with 13 bases between. The full variable domain, its missing parts supplied by reference TRBV2 and TRBJ2-7, is EPEVTQTPSHQVTQMGQEVILRCVPISNHLYFYWYRQILGQKVEFLVSFYNNEISEKSEIFDDQFSVERPDGSNFTLKIRSTKLEDSAMYFCASREGRDEQYFGPGTRLTVT.

In its sample, this clonotype was seen many times. The chain employs TRBV29-1 and TRBJ1-2; no firm D call. From germline, CDR1 is SQVTM and CDR2 ANQGSEA. Deletions cut 3 bases from V and 2 bases from J, with 10 bases between. This CDR3 is built from 13 residues. In DNA, the CDR3 is TGCAGCGTTGAGGACGGCGTAAACTATGGCTACACCTTC. It translates to CSVEDGVNYGYTF. Full variable domain (outside the CDR3, taken from reference TRBV29-1 and TRBJ1-2): SAVISQKPSRDICQRGTSLTIQCQVDSQVTMMFWYRQQPGQSLTLIATANQGSEATYESGFVIDKFPISRPNLTFSTLTVSNMSPEDSSIYLCSVEDGVNYGYTFGSGTRLTVV.

This clonotype was seen repeatedly, ten times or more. V usage is TRBV27 and J usage is TRBJ2-1; 8 bases fit TRBD1. This CDR3 has 15 amino acids. J gave up 6 bases and V 6 bases, and 10 bases lay outside the gene matches. Germline CDR1 reads MNHEY; CDR2 reads SMNVEV (reference sequence). The CDR3 here is CASRIRQGTGNEQFF. CDR3 coding DNA: TGTGCCAGCAGAATACGTCAGGGGACAGGCAATGAGCAGTTCTTC.

A few counts support this clonotype. This chain links TRBV20-1 with TRBJ2-5; 8 positions agree with TRBD1. The CDR3 loop spans 16 amino acids. With V trimmed by 3 bases and J by 5 bases, 14 bases remained unmatched. Per the germline V gene, CDR1 is DFQATT and CDR2 is SNEGSKA (reference sequence). CDR3 loop: CSASQIDRGGWETQYF. The CDR3 DNA follows: TGCAGTGCTAGCCAAATCGACAGGGGTGGGTGGGAGACCCAGTACTTC.

This chain connects TRBV30 to TRBJ1-2, with D uncertain. The CDR3 has 12 amino acids. Trimming removed 0 bases at V and 13 bases at J, with 15 bases between. Germline V lookup: CDR1 GTSNPN, CDR2 SVGIG (reference sequence). Here the CDR3 DNA reads TGTGCCTGGAGTGTACCGTTCCGGGCATTCACCTTC. As protein: CAWSVPFRAFTF.

This clonotype occurred many times. The rearrangement uses TRBV20-1 and TRBJ2-7; 7 bases are a match to TRBD1. In germline, CDR1 is DFQATT, CDR2 SNEGSKA (reference sequence). V lost 3 bases to trimming and J lost 2 bases; unmatched junction nucleotides: 4. This CDR3 contains 13 residues. The CDR3 loop is CSARGQSAYEQYF. The DNA of the CDR3 is TGCAGTGCTAGGGGACAGTCAGCCTACGAGCAGTACTTC.

This clonotype showed up just a few times. The chain is built from TRBV10-3 and TRBJ1-1, with 8 bases that match TRBD1. Germline V gene sequence: CDR1 ENHRY, CDR2 SYGVKD. V gave up 2 bases and J gave up 1 base; unmatched junction bases: 0. The length of the CDR3 is 14 residues. CDR3 region: CAISEGTGNTEAFF. The CDR3 DNA reads as TGTGCCATCAGTGAGGGGACAGGGAACACTGAAGCTTTCTTT.

This clonotype was counted ten times or more. The gene calls are TRBV2 and TRBJ2-1; no definite D call. Germline V gene sequence: CDR1 SNHLY, CDR2 FYNNEI. V was pared by 1 base and J by 15 bases, with 10 bases between. CDR3 length: 11 amino acids. CDR3 protein: CASSEGAWSFF. CDR3 DNA: TGTGCCAGCAGTGAAGGGGCCTGGTCGTTCTTC.

The chain is built from TRBV3-1 and TRBJ2-5; the match to TRBD1 covers 9 bases. Germline loops: CDR1 LGHDT, CDR2 YNNKEL (reference sequence). The CDR3 consists of 15 residues. The J segment lost 5 bases and the V segment lost 2 bases, leaving 6 bases of the junction unmatched. CDR3 nucleotide sequence: TGTGCCAGCAGCCAAAAACAGGGGGCAAGGGAGACCCAGTACTTC. Residues: CASSQKQGARETQYF.